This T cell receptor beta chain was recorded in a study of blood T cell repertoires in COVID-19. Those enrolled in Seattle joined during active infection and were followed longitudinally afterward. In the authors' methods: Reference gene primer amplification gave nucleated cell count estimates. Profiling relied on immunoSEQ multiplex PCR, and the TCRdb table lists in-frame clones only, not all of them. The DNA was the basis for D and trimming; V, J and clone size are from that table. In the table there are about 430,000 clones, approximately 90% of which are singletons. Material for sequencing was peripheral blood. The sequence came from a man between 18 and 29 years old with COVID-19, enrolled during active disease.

The CDR3 sequence: CASRVAETQYF. The DNA for the CDR3 is TGCGCCAGCAGGGTCGCGGAGACCCAGTACTTC. The J gene is TRBJ2-5, the V gene TRBV5-1; no definite D call. Germline-derived CDR1 and CDR2 are SGHRS and YFSETQ. CDR3 length: 11 residues. The V end lost 5 bases, the J end lost 5 bases, and 7 bases lay between the germline ends.